This T cell receptor (beta chain) was sequenced in a study of control samples from healthy donors and cancer patients (dated by TCRdb to 2020 to 2022). In regard to this clone: The antigen it binds to is not known. Base qualities are not recorded, but no much larger clone differs from it by a single base.

Library method: the immunoSEQ multiplex PCR assay. TCRdb stores this immuneACCESS table with in-frame sequences only. Part of the clones is absent; in the studies checked, under half of the shortfall reflects unresolved V genes, and no reason is known for the rest. The sample yields roughly 20,000 clones; 75% to 85% were counted once. Under 35% of the sample goes to the ten largest clones. Based on the germline V gene, the CDR1 and CDR2 sequences are SNHLY and FYNNEI. V sheds 8 bases and J sheds 6 bases, leaving 16 bases between their ends. From its cysteine to its phenylalanine, the CDR3 spans 14 amino acids. Only CDR3 DNA remains: 42 bases, in frame from the first base.

The V gene is TRBV2 and the J gene is TRBJ2-2; no D gene call is confident. Specimen: PBMCs. The receptor comes from a man in his fifties or sixties with head and neck cancer. Read as DNA, the sequence is TGTGCCAGCGGCGACCCTCGGCCCCCCGGGGAGCTGTTTTTT. This yields the protein CASGDPRPPGELFF.